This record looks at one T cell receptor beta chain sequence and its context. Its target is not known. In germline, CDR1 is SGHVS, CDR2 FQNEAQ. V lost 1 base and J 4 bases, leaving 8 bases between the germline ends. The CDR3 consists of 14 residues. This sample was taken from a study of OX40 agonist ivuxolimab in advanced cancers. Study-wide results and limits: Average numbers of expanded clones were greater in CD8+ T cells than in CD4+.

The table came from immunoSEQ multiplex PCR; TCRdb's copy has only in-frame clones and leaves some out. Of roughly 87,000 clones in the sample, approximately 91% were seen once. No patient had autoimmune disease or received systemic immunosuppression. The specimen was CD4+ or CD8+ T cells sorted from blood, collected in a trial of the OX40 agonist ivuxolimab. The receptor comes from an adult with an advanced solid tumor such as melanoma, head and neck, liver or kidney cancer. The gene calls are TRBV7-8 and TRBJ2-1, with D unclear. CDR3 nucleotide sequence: TGTGCCAGCAGCTTAGTTGTTAGGTACAATGAGCAGTTCTTC. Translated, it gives CASSLVVRYNEQFF.